The 27 T cell receptor beta chains below were found in one sample sequenced in a study of T-cell reconstitution after alpha-beta-depleted transplantation in children. Library preparation (for TCRbeta) was performed with unique molecular identifiers. TCRdb re-derived calls from the PCR reads in MiXCR, one entry per CDR3 protein. Of about 580,000 distinct CDR3 sequences in the sample, about 23% were seen once. The sequencing here drew on PBMCs, mostly from graft donor cells, taken 360 days after TCRalphabeta/CD19-depleted stem cell transplant. The origin of the receptors is a boy under two years old who had a stem cell transplant for acute myeloid leukemia, so the T cells may come from the graft donor.

This clonotype was picked up many times. The chain employs TRBV6-5 and TRBJ1-5; TRBD1 matches at 7 bases. V shed 4 bases and J 3 bases; nucleotides not matched to a gene: 6. Per the germline V gene, CDR1 is MNHEY and CDR2 is SVGAGI. The CDR3 totals 15 residues. Written as DNA, the CDR3 is TGTGCCAGCAGTTTCACAGGGGCCACCAATCAGCCCCAGCATTTT. Translation gives CASSFTGATNQPQHF.

This clonotype has only a few counts. This chain links TRBV5-6 with TRBJ2-7; 10 bases map to TRBD1. J lost 2 bases, V lost 5 bases, and 4 bases had no gene match. CDR3 length: 14 amino acids. The germline V gene has CDR1 SGHDT and CDR2 YYEEEE. The CDR3 bases are TGTGCCAGCAGGGGGACAGGGGAAACCTACGAGCAGTACTTC. Translated, it gives CASRGTGETYEQYF.

The chain carries TRBV21-1 and TRBJ2-7; no check of the table's D call, TRBD1, against the DNA was made. TRBV21-1 is reported as a pseudogene. CDR3 length: 15 amino acids. The CDR3 sequence: CASSKGPRSSYEQYV. For the CDR3, the DNA is TGTGCCAGCAGCAAAGGTCCCAGGAGCTCCTACGAGCAGTACGTC.

The chain recombines TRBV7-9 with TRBJ2-7; D is uncertain. CDR1 and CDR2 from the germline V gene are SEHNR and FQNEAQ (reference sequence). This CDR3 spans 13 amino acids. V lost 5 bases and J 0 bases, leaving 8 bases between the germline ends. The CDR3 is CASSPEASYEQYF. The DNA for the CDR3 is TGTGCCAGCAGCCCAGAGGCCTCCTACGAGCAGTACTTC.

This chain joins TRBV20-1 and TRBJ1-1; TRBD1 agrees at 10 bases. The CDR3 spans 15 residues. V gave up 5 bases and J gave up 0 bases; unmatched junction bases: 6. Germline lookup yields CDR1 DFQATT and CDR2 SNEGSKA (reference sequence). CDR3 in DNA: TGCAGTGCTGGGGGACAGGGGTACATGAACACTGAAGCTTTCTTT. It encodes CSAGGQGYMNTEAFF.

In this sample, this clonotype turned up a few times. The gene calls are TRBV20-1 and TRBJ2-4, with 7 bases fitting TRBD2. Germline V CDR1 and CDR2: DFQATT, SNEGSKA (reference sequence). The CDR3 has 14 residues. Losses at the gene ends were 5 bases for V and 5 bases for J; bases not matched to a gene: 9. CDR3 loop: CSAGEGLMENIQYF. The CDR3 nucleotides are TGCAGTGCTGGGGAGGGACTCATGGAAAACATTCAGTACTTC.

There are a few counts of this clonotype. The chain employs TRBV10-3 and TRBJ1-1, with TRBD1 matching over 7 bases. This CDR3 region has 14 residues. The germline gives CDR1 ENHRY, CDR2 SYGVKD. V was clipped by 3 bases and J by 5 bases; unmatched bases: 6. CDR3 coding DNA: TGTGCCATCAGTGATGAGGGGGCGCGAACTGAAGCTTTCTTT. It encodes CAISDEGARTEAFF.

The chain uses TRBV7-2 and TRBJ2-7; possible D gene TRBD1, 5 bases. Trimming removed 6 bases from V and 6 bases from J, with 15 bases in between. Germline-derived CDR1 and CDR2 are SGHTA and FQGNSA. This CDR3 comprises 13 residues. This CDR3 is CASRERGNFEQYF. The CDR3 DNA reads as TGTGCCAGCAGGGAAAGGGGTAATTTCGAGCAGTACTTC.

A few counts support this clonotype. This chain links TRBV29-1 with TRBJ2-1; D could derive from TRBD1 or TRBD2 (5 bases each). In germline, CDR1 is SQVTM, CDR2 ANQGSEA. The CDR3 is 15 residues long. Trimming took off 2 bases at V and 0 bases at J, with 11 bases between the two ends. The CDR3 DNA sequence: TGCAGCGTTGAACATTCAGGGAGCTCCTACAATGAGCAGTTCTTC. This gives the protein CSVEHSGSSYNEQFF.

This clonotype was counted many times. The chain recombines TRBV18 with TRBJ2-7, with D unresolved. The V end was cut by 6 bases, the J end by 3 bases, with 15 bases between. The CDR3 consists of 14 residues. Germline CDR1 is KGHSH and CDR2 is LQKENI. CDR3 protein: CASSPRKDHYEQYF. CDR3 bases: TGTGCCAGCTCCCCGAGGAAAGACCACTACGAGCAGTACTTC.

V gene TRBV7-2 combines with J gene TRBJ2-1, with 10 bases lining up with TRBD2. This CDR3 has 15 amino acids. After removal of 5 bases from V and 7 bases from J, the junction contained 8 bases not matched to a gene. Germline CDR1 is SGHTA and CDR2 is FQGNSA. The CDR3 sequence is CASSLSGGAANEQFF. The CDR3 nucleotides read TGTGCCAGCAGCCTCAGCGGGGGGGCCGCTAATGAGCAGTTCTTC.

V is TRBV27 and J is TRBJ2-7, with 9 nucleotides matching TRBD1. V shed 1 base and J 3 bases; nucleotides not matched to a gene: 16. The CDR3 runs 19 residues. Looked up from germline, CDR1 is MNHEY and CDR2 is SMNVEV (reference sequence). The chain's CDR3 is CASSLYHGTGLSGYYEQYF. CDR3 nucleotides: TGTGCCAGCAGTTTATATCATGGGACAGGGTTGAGTGGATACTACGAGCAGTACTTC.

At least ten counts were recorded for this clonotype. This rearrangement joins TRBV6-5 to TRBJ1-4; possibly TRBD1 for D (5 bases). Per the germline V gene, CDR1 is MNHEY and CDR2 is SVGAGI. Trimming removed 7 bases at V and 6 bases at J, with 15 bases between. This CDR3 region has 14 residues. CDR3 coding DNA: TGTGCCAGCACGTCAGACAGAAACTATGAAAAACTGTTTTTT. It codes for CASTSDRNYEKLFF.

The sample holds a few counts of this clonotype. The chain links TRBV5-1 to TRBJ2-1; TRBD2 might be the D (6 bases). This CDR3 has 14 residues. Looked up from germline, CDR1 is SGHRS and CDR2 is YFSETQ. Trimming removed 6 bases at V and 9 bases at J, with 19 bases between. CDR3 sequence reads: CASTRLDEGGEQFF. Written as DNA, the CDR3 is TGCGCCAGCACCCGACTAGACGAAGGAGGTGAGCAGTTCTTC.

This clonotype was detected many times. The chain recombines TRBV11-2 with TRBJ2-7; D is uncertain. CDR1 is SGHAT and CDR2 is FQNNGV in the germline V gene. The CDR3 spans 14 residues. Deletions cut 0 bases from V and 0 bases from J, with 6 bases between. CDR3 bases: TGTGCCAGCAGCTTAGAAAGGTCCTCCTACGAGCAGTACGTC. Its translation is CASSLERSSYEQYV.

This clonotype turned up a few times. The rearrangement joins TRBV21-1 to TRBJ2-7. TRBV21-1 is recorded as a pseudogene. The CDR3 is made up of 12 amino acids. The CDR3 spells CASSLRRVSRKF. CDR3 in DNA: TGTGCCAGCAGCCTTCGACGGGTGAGCAGAAAGTTC.

This clonotype was seen many times. The chain carries TRBV7-2 and TRBJ2-5, with D perhaps matching TRBD2 (6 bases). V gave up 0 bases and J gave up 4 bases, with 9 bases separating them. In germline, CDR1 is SGHTA, CDR2 FQGNSA. The CDR3 loop spans 14 amino acids. The CDR3 sequence is CASSLAGLRETQYF. Written as DNA, the CDR3 is TGTGCCAGCAGCTTAGCAGGACTAAGAGAGACCCAGTACTTC.

The V and J genes are TRBV12-3 or TRBV12-4 and TRBJ2-2; D is possibly TRBD1 or TRBD2 (6 bases each). There are 16 residues in the CDR3. The V gene lost 1 base and the J gene lost 3 bases, with 12 bases spanning the gap. CDR3 in amino acids: CASSLGGGRDTGELFF. The CDR3 coding sequence is TGTGCCAGCAGTTTAGGTGGGGGGCGGGACACCGGGGAGCTGTTTTTT.

This clonotype was seen only once. The chain has TRBV7-2 and TRBJ2-2, with 7 positions matching TRBD1. The CDR3 has 17 amino acids. Germline V gives CDR1 SGHTA, CDR2 FQGNSA. After removal of 5 bases from V and 1 base from J, the junction contained 10 bases not matched to a gene. This chain's CDR3 is CASSLRLRTGNTGELFF. As DNA, the CDR3 is TGTGCCAGCAGCCTGAGGCTCAGGACAGGGAACACCGGGGAGCTGTTTTTT. The whole variable domain, filled in from reference TRBV7-2 and TRBJ2-2, reads GAGVSQSPSNKVTEKGKDVELRCDPISGHTALYWYRQSLGQGLEFLIYFQGNSAPDKSGLPSDRFSAERTGGSVSTLTIQRTQQEDSAVYLCASSLRLRTGNTGELFFGEGSRLTVL.

This clonotype was counted only a few times. The V call is TRBV14, the J call TRBJ2-1; no firm D call. The CDR3 is made up of 12 amino acids. CDR1 is SGHDN, CDR2 FVKESK, per germline. Trimming took off 1 base at V and 5 bases at J, with 3 bases between the two ends. Here the CDR3 DNA reads TGTGCCAGCAGCCAAGCGCACAATGAGCAGTTCTTC. It specifies CASSQAHNEQFF. The whole variable domain, remainder taken from reference TRBV14 and TRBJ2-1, is EAGVTQFPSHSVIEKGQTVTLRCDPISGHDNLYWYRRVMGKEIKFLLHFVKESKQDESGMPNNRFLAERTGGTYSTLKVQPAELEDSGVYFCASSQAHNEQFFGPGTRLTVL.

At least ten counts were recorded for this clonotype. The chain carries TRBV20-1 and TRBJ1-1, with D tentatively TRBD1 (5 bases). V was shortened by 3 bases and J by 1 base, with 12 bases between the two germline ends. The CDR3 runs 14 residues. Germline V gene data show CDR1 as DFQATT and CDR2 as SNEGSKA (reference sequence). This CDR3 reads CSARDLTGNTEAFF. For the CDR3, the DNA is TGCAGTGCTAGGGACCTTACAGGGAACACTGAAGCTTTCTTT.

The chain recombines TRBV4-3 with TRBJ1-1; D uncertain. This CDR3 has 16 residues. Trimming left V 2 bases short and J 4 bases short, with 17 bases between. Per germline, CDR1 LGHNA and CDR2 YSLEER. The CDR3 is CASSQISGPLGTEAFF. The DNA of the CDR3 is TGCGCCAGCAGCCAAATTTCCGGGCCCTTGGGCACTGAAGCTTTCTTT.

In this sample, this clonotype turned up many times. The chain couples TRBV11-3 to TRBJ2-3; D is unclear. Germline V gene data show CDR1 as SGHNT and CDR2 as YENEEA. The CDR3 length is 14 residues. Trimming cost V 5 bases and J 9 bases, with 18 bases left between them. The CDR3 here is CASSPVSYTPTQYF. The CDR3 DNA reads TGTGCCAGCAGCCCCGTTTCCTACACCCCGACGCAGTATTTT.

This clonotype was found many times. The chain combines TRBV5-1 with TRBJ1-6; a possible D gene is TRBD1 (5 bases). The germline V gene has CDR1 SGHRS and CDR2 YFSETQ. The ends were cut back, 1 base at V and 7 bases at J, with 12 bases in the middle. The CDR3 is 15 residues long. The CDR3 reads CASSLNGAKNSPLHF. DNA for the CDR3: TGCGCCAGCAGCTTGAACGGGGCCAAAAATTCACCCCTCCACTTT.

This clonotype was found once. The chain employs TRBV20-1 and TRBJ2-1, with a possible D match to TRBD2 (5 bases). The CDR3 spans 15 residues. Germline loops: CDR1 DFQATT, CDR2 SNEGSKA (reference sequence). V was clipped by 4 bases and J by 2 bases, with 15 bases between them. CDR3 loop: CSAIRGLRTYNEQFF. CDR3 in DNA: TGCAGTGCTATCCGAGGGTTGAGGACCTACAATGAGCAGTTCTTC.

V gene TRBV20-1 combines with J gene TRBJ1-3; a weak D match, TRBD1 (5 bases). The germline V and J ends were trimmed by 7 bases and 0 bases, with 16 bases remaining between them. CDR1 is DFQATT, CDR2 SNEGSKA, per germline (reference sequence). The CDR3 has 15 amino acids. DNA of the CDR3: TGCAGTGGTAGCGAGGGGACTAACTCTGGAAACACCATATATTTT. Amino acids: CSGSEGTNSGNTIYF.

This clonotype was observed a few times. V gene TRBV7-9 combines with J gene TRBJ2-3; 14 positions match TRBD2. The CDR3 sequence is 17 residues long. Trimming at V came to 7 bases and at J to 0 bases, leaving 6 bases not matched to a gene. Germline CDR1 is SEHNR and CDR2 is FQNEAQ (reference sequence). The CDR3 spells CASTPGTSGGSTDTQYF. CDR3 nucleotide sequence: TGTGCCAGCACACCCGGGACTAGCGGGGGTAGCACAGATACGCAGTATTTT.